The T cell receptor (beta chain) under discussion was sequenced for a study of T-cell memory formation after mild COVID-19 (dated by TCRdb to the early 2020s). For the wider study: TCR sequence clusters from the two donors were found to be largely donor specific. In two donors, T-cell clones that expanded and contracted after mild COVID-19 were tracked by sequencing TCRalpha and TCRbeta repertoires over time. The cohort was made up of two young adult volunteers, one female and one male, who were previously healthy. Results the study describes overall, beyond this receptor: Contracting CD4+ clones were located mainly in the CM and EM memory subsets, whereas CD8+ clones were found to be enriched in EMRA. Balanced CD4/CD8 phenotypes were observed for clones contracting from day 15 to 85, whereas a bias towards CD4+ was observed for a second wave of clones expanding from day 15 to 37. Whether the second-wave clones peaking on day 37 were SARS-CoV-2 specific was not confirmed. Only two mild cases were covered by the study, and larger cohorts that include severe cases with pre-infection samples were considered necessary. Some responding clones were detected in pre-infection memory, which suggested that pre-existing cross-reactive memory T cells had joined the SARS-CoV-2 response.

Ficoll-Paque density gradient centrifugation was the method used to isolate PBMCs. Points on this clonotype: It has no known antigen specificity. The sample holds no much larger clone one base away, and base qualities are not on file.

The listed sequencing device is Illumina NovaSeq 6000. TCRalpha and TCRbeta cDNA libraries were built by 5'RACE with constant-segment primers, adding sample barcodes and unique molecular identifiers. RNA was extracted from every sample with Trizol reagent. Libraries were amplified in two PCR steps, with a second sample barcode and Illumina TruSeq adapters added in the second step. Libraries were sequenced on an Illumina NovaSeq with 2 x 150 bp paired-end reads. In the source study's methods: The reads were demultiplexed and collapsed into UMI-guided consensus sequences using migec v1.2.7. Using mixcr v2.1.11, the UMI consensuses were aligned to TRA and TRB V and J templates and assembled into clonotypes. A clonotype was counted as expanded or contracted only if both edgeR and NoisET called the change significant, with noise models trained on biological replicates. For edgeR calls, the cutoffs were a false discovery rate-adjusted p below 0.01 and a log2 fold-change threshold of 1. As an exploratory analysis of dynamics, max-normalized trajectories of the 1000 most abundant clonotypes were examined with PCA combined with hierarchical clustering. Separately sequenced CD4+ and CD8+ repertoires were used to assign a CD4 or CD8 phenotype to each responding clone. TCRdb trimmed public reads at Q25 via fastp, called clones via MiXCR and kept in-frame beta chains. Identical CDR3 proteins give one entry, which carries the most common genes and DNA. The V and J calls and clone size come from TCRdb's table, not from the authors' own analysis. The sample profile shows under 150,000 distinct CDR3 sequences; roughly 20% of them were found once. The ten largest clones add up to about two fifths of the sample.

This TCR was recovered from a man between 18 and 35 years old who had mild COVID-19 (a few samples of this study predate the infection). The sample titles of this study are shuffled in the database, so cell type and time point are left out; the donor was told from shared clones. Specimen: PBMCs or a T cell subset sorted from them (not recorded which).

The bases are TGTGCCAGCAGCCCCCCAGGCTACGCTTCGCCCTACGAGCAGTACTTC. It specifies CASSPPGYASPYEQYF. The chain is made from TRBV9 and TRBJ2-7, with the D segment identity uncertain. The CDR3 covers 16 residues, taking in both the cysteine and the phenylalanine. Only the CDR3 DNA is retained, 48 bases long and in frame from the first base. Sequences SGDLS (CDR1) and YYNGEE (CDR2) are obtained from the germline V gene. The junction shows trimming of 4 bases on V and 2 bases on J, plus 19 bases between the germline ends.